These 7 T cell receptor beta chains were all obtained from the same sample, sequenced in a study of blood T cell repertoires in COVID-19. Using immunoSEQ multiplex PCR, the repertoire was profiled, and TCRdb retains in-frame clones only, with some absent. The sample holds roughly 34,000 clones, about 80% seen once. Sequenced input: peripheral blood. These receptors were taken from a woman in her sixties or seventies with acute or convalescent COVID-19.

The CDR3 protein is CASSEGRGNEKLFF. The CDR3 bases are TGCGCCAGCAGTGAAGGACGGGGTAATGAAAAACTGTTTTTT. The chain carries TRBV23-1 and TRBJ1-4, with no clear D. TRBV23-1 is classed as an ORF, of uncertain function. The length of the CDR3 is 14 residues. V lost 5 bases, J lost 4 bases, and 11 bases lay in between.

This clone was recorded only once. The chain recombines TRBV19 with TRBJ1-5; D is uncertain. This CDR3 has 16 amino acids. V lost 0 bases and J lost 0, with 9 bases in between. Germline values: CDR1 LNHDA, CDR2 SQIVND (reference sequence). CDR3 DNA sequence: TGTGCCAGTAGTATAGATCCCGGGTATAGCAATCAGCCCCAGCATTTT. Translated: CASSIDPGYSNQPQHF.

Only a few counts were recorded for this clone. The rearrangement links TRBV4-2 to TRBJ2-7, with TRBD1 identical over 7 bases. Trimming removed 4 bases from V and 5 bases from J; junction bases left unmatched: 11. The CDR3 covers 15 residues. The germline V gene has CDR1 LGHNA and CDR2 YNFKEQ. DNA for the CDR3: TGTGCCAGCAGCCCCCACCCCACAGGGGTCGACGAGCAGTACTTC. Its translation: CASSPHPTGVDEQYF.

This clone has just one count. This chain uses TRBV10-3 with TRBJ2-5; maybe TRBD1 (6 bases). CDR1 is ENHRY and CDR2 is SYGVKD in the germline V gene. V dropped 3 bases and J dropped 5 bases, with 13 bases sitting between them. The CDR3 extends over 14 amino acids. The CDR3 bases are TGTGCCATCAGTGAAGGCAGGGGTGGGGAGACCCAGTACTTC. This translates into CAISEGRGGETQYF.

This chain connects TRBV2 to TRBJ2-3, with 9 bases aligning to TRBD1. Germline V gene lookup returns CDR1 SNHLY and CDR2 FYNNEI. J lost 2 bases, V lost 7 bases, and 4 bases had no gene match. This CDR3 contains 14 residues. CDR3 sequence reads: CASNGQGFTDTQYF. The CDR3 DNA follows: TGTGCCAGCAACGGACAGGGGTTCACAGATACGCAGTATTTT.

The chain couples TRBV9 to TRBJ2-1; no firm D call. Germline V gene data show CDR1 as SGDLS and CDR2 as YYNGEE. This CDR3 is built from 16 residues. V lost 4 bases, J lost 0 bases, and 14 bases lay in between. Here the CDR3 reads CASSTRGASSYNEQFF. CDR3 bases: TGTGCCAGCAGCACTCGCGGAGCTAGCTCCTACAATGAGCAGTTCTTC.

The V and J genes are TRBV2 and TRBJ2-7; D is ambiguous. The CDR3 covers 10 residues. Trimming took 6 bases from V and 3 from J, leaving 3 bases between them. Germline CDR1 reads SNHLY; CDR2 reads FYNNEI. CDR3 nucleotide sequence: TGTGCCAGCAGCCTCTACGAGCAGTACTTC. As protein: CASSLYEQYF.